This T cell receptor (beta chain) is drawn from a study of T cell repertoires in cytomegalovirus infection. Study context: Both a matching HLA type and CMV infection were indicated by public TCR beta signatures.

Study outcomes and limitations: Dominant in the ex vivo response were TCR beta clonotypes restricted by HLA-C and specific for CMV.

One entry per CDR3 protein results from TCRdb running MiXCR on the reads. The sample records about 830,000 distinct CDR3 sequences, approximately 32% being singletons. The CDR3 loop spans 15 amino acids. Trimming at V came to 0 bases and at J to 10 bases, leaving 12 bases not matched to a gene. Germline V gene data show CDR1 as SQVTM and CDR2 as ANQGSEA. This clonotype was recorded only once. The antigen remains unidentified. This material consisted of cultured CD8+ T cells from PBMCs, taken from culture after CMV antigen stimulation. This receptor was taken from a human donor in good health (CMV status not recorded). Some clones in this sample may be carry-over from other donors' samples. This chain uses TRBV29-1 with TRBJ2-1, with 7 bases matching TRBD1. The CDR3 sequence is CSVEDLETGSLEQFF. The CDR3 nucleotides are TGCAGCGTTGAAGATCTAGAGACAGGGAGTTTGGAGCAGTTCTTC.